This passage covers 32 T cell receptor beta chains from one sample sequenced in a study of T-cell reconstitution after alpha-beta-depleted transplantation in children. Unique molecular identifiers were incorporated during preparation of the TCRbeta library. TCRdb independently ran MiXCR on the PCR reads; one entry per CDR3 protein. This table has 490,000 or so distinct CDR3 sequences, more than 9% appearing once. The sequences come from PBMCs, collected before TCRalphabeta/CD19-depleted stem cell transplant. The receptors here all came from a child aged 2 to 10 with inherited bone marrow failure, due to receive a stem cell transplant.

This clonotype was detected ten times or more. This chain uses TRBV5-1 with TRBJ2-1; D not certain. The germline V gene encodes CDR1 SGHRS and CDR2 YFSETQ. V shed 6 bases and J shed 5 bases, with 9 bases lying between them. CDR3 length: 12 residues. DNA for the CDR3: TGCGCCAGCAACGAATATGACAATGAGCAGTTCTTC. Amino acids: CASNEYDNEQFF.

This clonotype has at least ten counts. The genes are TRBV9 and TRBJ2-1; no reliable D call. Germline V CDR1 and CDR2: SGDLS, YYNGEE. The CDR3 has 13 amino acids. V lost 0 bases, J lost 5 bases, and 6 bases lay in between. CDR3 nucleotides: TGTGCCAGCAGCGTAGCGGTTCACAATGAGCAGTTCTTC. Protein sequence: CASSVAVHNEQFF.

The rearrangement links TRBV30 to TRBJ1-2, with D maybe TRBD1 (5 bases). From germline, CDR1 is GTSNPN and CDR2 SVGIG (reference sequence). The germline V and J ends were trimmed by 0 bases and 3 bases, with 8 bases remaining between them. The CDR3 runs to 13 residues. The CDR3 nucleotides read TGTGCCTGGAGTGTATGGGGCGACTATGGCTACACCTTC. It yields the protein CAWSVWGDYGYTF. Supplemented by reference TRBV30 and TRBJ1-2, the full variable domain reads SQTIHQWPATLVQPVGSPLSLECTVEGTSNPNLYWYRQAAGRGLQLLFYSVGIGQISSEVPQNLSASRPQDRQFILSSKKLLLSDSGFYLCAWSVWGDYGYTFGSGTRLTVV.

This clonotype came up many times. CDR3 loop: CASSFGQAANYGYTF. In DNA form, the CDR3 reads TGCGCCAGCAGCTTTGGGCAGGCCGCTAACTATGGCTACACCTTC. This sequence joins TRBV5-1 and TRBJ1-2; D gene uncertain. Germline assignment: CDR1 SGHRS and CDR2 YFSETQ. This CDR3 is built from 15 residues. V was clipped by 2 bases and J by 0 bases, with 11 bases between them. Based on the CDR3 plus reference TRBV5-1 and TRBJ1-2, the full variable domain is KAGVTQTPRYLIKTRGQQVTLSCSPISGHRSVSWYQQTPGQGLQFLFEYFSETQRNKGNFPGRFSGRQFSNSRSEMNVSTLELGDSALYLCASSFGQAANYGYTFGSGTRLTVV.

This clonotype showed up many times. The chain is built from TRBV29-1 and TRBJ2-1; D is unclear. The ends were cut back, 8 bases at V and 6 bases at J, with 8 bases in the middle. CDR1 is SQVTM and CDR2 is ANQGSEA in the germline V gene. The CDR3 is 10 amino acids. CDR3 sequence reads: CSTISNEQFF. The CDR3 DNA follows: TGCAGCACCATTAGCAATGAGCAGTTCTTC.

This clonotype was recorded many times. The chain uses TRBV6-1 and TRBJ2-7; 10 bases are a match to TRBD2. There are 16 residues in the CDR3. J gave up 6 bases and V 5 bases, and 13 bases lay outside the gene matches. Germline V gene lookup returns CDR1 MNHNS and CDR2 SASEGT. The DNA of the CDR3 is TGTGCCAGCAGTCCGAGACCGGGACTAGCGCTTACCGAGCAGTACTTC. Its protein is CASSPRPGLALTEQYF.

This clonotype has a count of ten or more. The rearrangement links TRBV4-3 to TRBJ2-2, with D maybe TRBD1 (5 bases). V gave up 0 bases and J gave up 5 bases, with 10 bases separating them. Germline V lookup: CDR1 LGHNA, CDR2 YSLEER. CDR3 length: 15 residues. The CDR3 coding sequence is TGCGCCAGCAGCCAAGATAGGGGTGGGACCGGGGAGCTGTTTTTT. It specifies CASSQDRGGTGELFF.

The chain combines TRBV11-2 with TRBJ2-5; D is unclear. The CDR3 runs to 16 residues. V lost 3 bases and J lost 3, with 17 bases in between. CDR1 SGHAT and CDR2 FQNNGV come from the germline V gene. The CDR3 loop reads CASSFLPRSDKETQYF. The CDR3 nucleotides read TGTGCCAGCAGCTTTCTCCCCCGCAGCGACAAAGAGACCCAGTACTTC.

This clonotype was detected ten times or more. The chain employs TRBV27 and TRBJ2-7, with TRBD2 identical over 10 bases. Germline V lookup: CDR1 MNHEY, CDR2 SMNVEV (reference sequence). The CDR3 loop spans 17 amino acids. With 4 bases clipped from V and 3 bases from J, the junction kept 12 bases outside the gene matches. CDR3 sequence (DNA): TGTGCCAGCAGTTCCCACCAGAGCGGGAGGGTTAACTACGAGCAGTACTTC. Translation gives CASSSHQSGRVNYEQYF.

The chain's CDR3 is CASSEDLGSMEFF. The DNA of the CDR3 is TGTGCCAGCAGTGAAGATTTGGGGTCGATGGAGTTCTTC. The chain couples TRBV6-1 to TRBJ2-1; D not resolved. The germline V gene has CDR1 MNHNS and CDR2 SASEGT. V was pared by 1 base and J by 14 bases, with 15 bases between. The CDR3 extends over 13 amino acids.

This clonotype showed up many times. CDR3 protein: CASSQDISGSPYNEQFF. The CDR3 bases are TGCGCCAGCAGCCAAGACATTAGCGGGAGCCCTTACAATGAGCAGTTCTTC. The chain couples TRBV4-3 to TRBJ2-1; 9 bases align to TRBD2. The CDR3 contains 17 residues. Per the germline V gene, CDR1 is LGHNA and CDR2 is YSLEER. V lost 0 bases to trimming and J lost 4 bases; unmatched junction nucleotides: 7.

The rearrangement uses TRBV5-1 and TRBJ2-3; D ambiguous. V was pared by 5 bases and J by 0 bases, with 10 bases between. There are 14 residues in the CDR3. Germline assignment: CDR1 SGHRS and CDR2 YFSETQ. The DNA of the CDR3 is TGCGCCAGCAGATGGACGGCGAGCACAGATACGCAGTATTTT. The encoded protein is CASRWTASTDTQYF.

This clonotype was picked up many times. V gene TRBV12-3 or TRBV12-4 combines with J gene TRBJ1-5, with D uncertain. V was shortened by 3 bases and J by 9 bases, with 15 bases between the two germline ends. The CDR3 contains 14 residues. Here the CDR3 reads CASSLDPGPLPQHF. The CDR3 DNA reads TGTGCCAGCAGTTTGGATCCCGGGCCGTTGCCCCAGCATTTT.

This clonotype was found many times. The J gene is TRBJ1-2, the V gene TRBV28, with a weak D call TRBD1 (5 bases). The germline gives CDR1 MDHEN, CDR2 SYDVKM. V dropped 0 bases and J dropped 8 bases, with 7 bases sitting between them. This CDR3 contains 12 residues. The CDR3 loop reads CASSLWEGGYTF. CDR3 coding DNA: TGTGCCAGCAGTTTATGGGAGGGGGGCTACACCTTC.

V is TRBV27 and J is TRBJ1-1; tentative D call: TRBD1 (6 bases). The CDR3 has 14 amino acids. V gave up 10 bases and J gave up 4 bases, with 19 bases separating them. CDR1 and CDR2 (germline): MNHEY, SMNVEV (reference sequence). CDR3 nucleotides: TGTGCCACAGGATTGGGGGGCGTGGGCACTGAAGCTTTCTTT. Protein product: CATGLGGVGTEAFF.

This clonotype was picked up many times. The CDR3 DNA sequence: TGCAGCGTCGGTGCTGGAGAGACCCAGTACTTC. Protein product: CSVGAGETQYF. The chain recombines TRBV29-1 with TRBJ2-5; D is uncertain. V was trimmed by 6 bases and J by 4 bases, leaving 9 bases between them. Germline V CDR1 and CDR2: SQVTM, ANQGSEA. This CDR3 comprises 11 residues.

The CDR3 DNA reads TGCAGTGCTAGGGGCCCCCTAGCGGGAGTTACCTACGAGCAGTACTTC. Its protein product is CSARGPLAGVTYEQYF. V usage is TRBV20-1 and J usage is TRBJ2-7, with 10 bases identical to TRBD2. The CDR3 totals 16 residues. Germline V gene data show CDR1 as DFQATT and CDR2 as SNEGSKA (reference sequence). V dropped 3 bases and J dropped 2; count of bases not matched to a gene: 10.

This clonotype was seen a handful of times. The J gene is TRBJ2-1, the V gene TRBV19; 7 positions match TRBD2. Unmatched junction bases numbered 12, after V lost 3 bases and J lost 7 bases. The germline V gene has CDR1 LNHDA and CDR2 SQIVND (reference sequence). There are 16 residues in the CDR3. The CDR3 loop is CASSIPPIGLENEQFF. The DNA for the CDR3 is TGTGCCAGTAGTATCCCCCCCATCGGACTAGAAAATGAGCAGTTCTTC.

This clonotype has ten or more counts. CDR3: CASSLHGELFF. CDR3 DNA sequence: TGTGCCAGCAGCTTACACGGGGAGCTGTTTTTT. The chain links TRBV7-9 to TRBJ2-2; D is uncertain. The V gene lost 2 bases and the J gene lost 7 bases, with 2 bases spanning the gap. The CDR3 totals 11 residues. The germline CDR1 and CDR2 sequences are SEHNR and FQNEAQ (reference sequence).

This clonotype has ten or more counts. This rearrangement joins TRBV20-1 to TRBJ1-2, with D possibly matching TRBD1 (6 bases). V was cut by 0 bases and J by 4 bases, with 15 bases left in between. The CDR3 is 15 residues long. Germline V gives CDR1 DFQATT, CDR2 SNEGSKA (reference sequence). The CDR3 sequence is CSARDPFGQPYGYTF. CDR3 coding DNA: TGCAGTGCTAGAGATCCCTTCGGACAGCCCTATGGCTACACCTTC.

This clonotype was counted at least ten times. This chain uses TRBV9 with TRBJ1-2; D may be TRBD1 (5 bases). Per germline, CDR1 SGDLS and CDR2 YYNGEE. Trimming took 3 bases from V and 8 from J, leaving 23 bases between them. This CDR3 has 16 amino acids. CDR3 sequence: CASSANPSLQGIGYTF. The DNA of the CDR3 is TGTGCCAGCAGCGCAAACCCCTCCTTGCAGGGAATCGGCTACACCTTC. The full variable domain, rest sourced from reference TRBV9 and TRBJ1-2, is DSGVTQTPKHLITATGQRVTLRCSPRSGDLSVYWYQQSLDQGLQFLIQYYNGEERAKGNILERFSAQQFPDLHSELNLSSLELGDSALYFCASSANPSLQGIGYTFGSGTRLTVV.

This clonotype was recorded at least ten times. The V and J genes are TRBV27 and TRBJ2-7; possibly TRBD2 for D (5 bases). CDR1 is MNHEY, CDR2 SMNVEV, per germline (reference sequence). The CDR3 runs 14 residues. Trimming cost V 2 bases and J 5 bases, with 13 bases left between them. CDR3 in amino acids: CASSLLGVRDEQYF. In DNA, the CDR3 is TGTGCCAGCAGTTTACTCGGGGTAAGGGACGAGCAGTACTTC.

This clonotype has a count of ten or more. V usage is TRBV5-1 and J usage is TRBJ1-1; no reliable D call. The CDR3 covers 13 residues. The V end was cut by 0 bases, the J end by 5 bases, with 8 bases between. Germline V lookup: CDR1 SGHRS, CDR2 YFSETQ. CDR3 sequence: CASSLDSWTEAFF. CDR3 bases: TGCGCCAGCAGCTTGGATTCTTGGACTGAAGCTTTCTTT.

This clonotype was counted at least ten times. V gene TRBV11-2 combines with J gene TRBJ2-5; 11 bases match TRBD2. V lost 1 base and J lost 5; bases outside the gene matches: 12. Germline-derived CDR1 and CDR2 are SGHAT and FQNNGV. The CDR3 has 18 residues. The CDR3 spells CASSLVGLAGGEEETQYF. CDR3 bases: TGTGCCAGCAGCTTAGTAGGGCTAGCGGGAGGAGAGGAGGAGACCCAGTACTTC.

V is TRBV29-1 and J is TRBJ2-1; 8 bases are shared with TRBD2. The CDR3 is made up of 13 amino acids. The trim removed 4 bases at V and 2 bases at J, leaving 1 base unmatched. From germline, CDR1 is SQVTM and CDR2 ANQGSEA. The CDR3 nucleotides read TGCAGCGTTGCAGCGGGAGCCTACAATGAGCAGTTCTTC. Protein sequence: CSVAAGAYNEQFF.

Only a few counts were recorded for this clonotype. The gene calls are TRBV20-1 and TRBJ2-1; 10 bases are a match to TRBD2. The CDR3 covers 13 residues. Per germline, CDR1 DFQATT and CDR2 SNEGSKA (reference sequence). V was pared by 6 bases and J by 7 bases, with 6 bases of the junction left unmatched. The DNA of the CDR3 is TGCAGTGCATCTAGCGGGAGTTGGAATGAGCAGTTCTTC. It encodes CSASSGSWNEQFF.

This clonotype was recorded a few times. The chain uses TRBV27 and TRBJ1-5, with 10 bases aligning to TRBD1. After removal of 10 bases from V and 6 bases from J, the junction contained 12 bases not matched to a gene. The CDR3 length is 15 residues. Germline V gives CDR1 MNHEY, CDR2 SMNVEV (reference sequence). The CDR3 DNA sequence: TGTGCCACCTCTAAGAAGGGACAGGGGCTTCAGCCCCAGCATTTT. This encodes CATSKKGQGLQPQHF.

This clonotype was observed many times. The gene calls are TRBV7-2 and TRBJ2-3, with 12 bases aligning to TRBD2. The germline gives CDR1 SGHTA, CDR2 FQGNSA. This CDR3 is built from 15 residues. The V and J ends lost 5 bases and 4 bases, in that order; junction bases with no gene match: 4. The CDR3 loop is CASSRLAGVADTQYF. CDR3 sequence (DNA): TGTGCCAGCAGCCGACTAGCGGGAGTAGCAGATACGCAGTATTTT. The whole variable domain, filled in from reference TRBV7-2 and TRBJ2-3, reads GAGVSQSPSNKVTEKGKDVELRCDPISGHTALYWYRQSLGQGLEFLIYFQGNSAPDKSGLPSDRFSAERTGGSVSTLTIQRTQQEDSAVYLCASSRLAGVADTQYFGPGTRLTVL.

There are many counts of this clonotype. This chain uses TRBV25-1 with TRBJ1-1, with D possibly matching TRBD1 (6 bases). Trimming took 3 bases from V and 1 from J, leaving 6 bases between them. The CDR3 has 13 amino acids. Per the germline V gene, CDR1 is MGHDK and CDR2 is SYGVNS. The CDR3: CASSDRGNTEAFF. The CDR3 DNA sequence: TGTGCCAGCAGTGACAGGGGGAACACTGAAGCTTTCTTT.

This clonotype appeared a few times. CDR3 loop: CASSPLRGSYTF. The CDR3 coding sequence is TGTGCCAGCAGCCCACTGAGGGGGAGCTACACCTTC. V gene TRBV9 combines with J gene TRBJ1-2; tentative D call: TRBD1 (6 bases). This CDR3 comprises 12 residues. V lost 4 bases, J lost 9 bases, and 13 bases lay in between. CDR1 is SGDLS, CDR2 YYNGEE, per germline. The full variable domain, with the rest looked up from reference TRBV9 and TRBJ1-2, is DSGVTQTPKHLITATGQRVTLRCSPRSGDLSVYWYQQSLDQGLQFLIQYYNGEERAKGNILERFSAQQFPDLHSELNLSSLELGDSALYFCASSPLRGSYTFGSGTRLTVV.

This clonotype was picked up many times. The rearrangement uses TRBV4-1 and TRBJ2-5; D is unresolved. The CDR3 runs to 14 residues. V lost 0 bases to trimming and J lost 5 bases, with 10 bases between them. CDR1 is MGHRA and CDR2 is YSYEKL in the germline V gene. Here the CDR3 DNA reads TGCGCCAGCAGCCAAGATCCAGCCTGGGAGACCCAGTACTTC. Its protein product is CASSQDPAWETQYF.

This clonotype was seen many times. This chain links TRBV3-1 with TRBJ2-5; D possibly matches TRBD1 or TRBD2 (5 bases each). V lost 6 bases and J lost 4, with 15 bases in between. The germline CDR1 and CDR2 sequences are LGHDT and YNNKEL (reference sequence). This CDR3 has 14 residues. The CDR3 region has the DNA TGTGCCAGCAGTCAAAGGGACGAGGGAGAGACCCAGTACTTC. As protein: CASSQRDEGETQYF.